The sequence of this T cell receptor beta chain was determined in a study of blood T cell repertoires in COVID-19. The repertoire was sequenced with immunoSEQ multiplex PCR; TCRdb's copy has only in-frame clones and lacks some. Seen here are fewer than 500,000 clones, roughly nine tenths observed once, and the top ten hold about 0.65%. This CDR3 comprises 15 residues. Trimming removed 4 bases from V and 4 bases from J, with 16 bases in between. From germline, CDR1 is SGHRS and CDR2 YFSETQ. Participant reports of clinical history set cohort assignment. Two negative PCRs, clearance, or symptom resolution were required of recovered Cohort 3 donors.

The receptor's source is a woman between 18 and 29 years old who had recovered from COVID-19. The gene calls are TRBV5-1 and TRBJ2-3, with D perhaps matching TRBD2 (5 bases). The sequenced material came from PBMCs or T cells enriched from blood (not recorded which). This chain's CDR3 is CASSPAHGLADTQYF. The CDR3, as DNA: TGCGCCAGCAGCCCTGCCCACGGACTGGCAGATACGCAGTATTTT.